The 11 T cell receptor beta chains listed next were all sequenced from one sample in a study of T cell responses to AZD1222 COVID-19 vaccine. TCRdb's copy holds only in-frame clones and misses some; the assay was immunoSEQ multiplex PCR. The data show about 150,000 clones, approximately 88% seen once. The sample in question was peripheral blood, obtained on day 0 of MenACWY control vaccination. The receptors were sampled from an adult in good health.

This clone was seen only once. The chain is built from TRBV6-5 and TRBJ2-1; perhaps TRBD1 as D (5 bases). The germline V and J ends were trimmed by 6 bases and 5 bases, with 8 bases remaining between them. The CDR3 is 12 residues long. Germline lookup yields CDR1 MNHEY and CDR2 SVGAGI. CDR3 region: CASRRGNNEQFF. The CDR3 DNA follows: TGTGCCAGCAGAAGGGGAAACAATGAGCAGTTCTTC.

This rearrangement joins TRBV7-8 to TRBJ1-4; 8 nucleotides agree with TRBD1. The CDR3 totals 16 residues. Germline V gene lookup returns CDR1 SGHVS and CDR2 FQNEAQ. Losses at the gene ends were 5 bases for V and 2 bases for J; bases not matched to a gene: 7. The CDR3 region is CASSRRQGRTNEKLFF. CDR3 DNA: TGTGCCAGCAGCCGCCGACAGGGGAGGACTAATGAAAAACTGTTTTTT.

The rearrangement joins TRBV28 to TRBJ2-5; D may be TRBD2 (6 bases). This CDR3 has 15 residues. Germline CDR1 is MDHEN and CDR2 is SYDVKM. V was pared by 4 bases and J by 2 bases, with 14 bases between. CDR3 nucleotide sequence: TGTGCCAGCAGTTCTCCGTTCGGGAGTCAAGAGACCCAGTACTTC. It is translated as CASSSPFGSQETQYF.

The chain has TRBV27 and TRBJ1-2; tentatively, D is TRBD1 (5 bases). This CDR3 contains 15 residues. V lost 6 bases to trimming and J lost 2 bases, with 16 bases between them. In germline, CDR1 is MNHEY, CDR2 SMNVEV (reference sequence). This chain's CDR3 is CASSTEGKANYGYTF. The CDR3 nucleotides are TGTGCCAGCAGCACGGAGGGGAAGGCGAACTATGGCTACACCTTC.

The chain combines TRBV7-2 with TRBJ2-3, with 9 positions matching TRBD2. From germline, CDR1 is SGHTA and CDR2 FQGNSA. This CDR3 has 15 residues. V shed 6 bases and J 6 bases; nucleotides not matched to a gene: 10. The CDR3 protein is CASSRLAGLYDTQYF. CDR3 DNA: TGTGCCAGCAGTCGGCTAGCGGGACTTTACGATACGCAGTATTTT.

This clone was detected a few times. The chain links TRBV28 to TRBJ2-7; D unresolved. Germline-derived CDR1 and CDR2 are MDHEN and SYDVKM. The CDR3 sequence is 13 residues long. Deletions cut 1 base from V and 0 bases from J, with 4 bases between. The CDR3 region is CASSLYNSYEQYF. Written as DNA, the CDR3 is TGTGCCAGCAGTTTATACAACTCCTACGAGCAGTACTTC.

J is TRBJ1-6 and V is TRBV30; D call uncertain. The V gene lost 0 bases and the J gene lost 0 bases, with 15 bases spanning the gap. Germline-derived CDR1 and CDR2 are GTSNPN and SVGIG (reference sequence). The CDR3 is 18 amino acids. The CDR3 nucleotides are TGTGCCTGGAGTGTACGTAGGTCCGGCAGCTCCTATAATTCACCCCTCCACTTT. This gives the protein CAWSVRRSGSSYNSPLHF.

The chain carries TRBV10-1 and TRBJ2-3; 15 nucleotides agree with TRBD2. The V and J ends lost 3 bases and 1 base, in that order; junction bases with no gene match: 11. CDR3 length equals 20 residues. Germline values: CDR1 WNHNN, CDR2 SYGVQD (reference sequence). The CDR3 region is CASSEPGLAGGKEGTDTQYF. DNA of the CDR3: TGCGCCAGCAGTGAACCGGGACTAGCGGGAGGAAAGGAGGGCACAGATACGCAGTATTTT.

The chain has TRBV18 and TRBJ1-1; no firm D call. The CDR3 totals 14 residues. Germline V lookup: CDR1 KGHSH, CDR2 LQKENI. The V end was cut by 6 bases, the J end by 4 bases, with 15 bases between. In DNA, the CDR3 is TGTGCCAGCTCCCCGAGCGAGGGTTTCACTGAAGCTTTCTTT. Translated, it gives CASSPSEGFTEAFF. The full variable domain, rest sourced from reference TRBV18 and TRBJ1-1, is NAGVMQNPRHLVRRRGQEARLRCSPMKGHSHVYWYRQLPEEGLKFMVYLQKENIIDESGMPKERFSAEFPKEGPSILRIQQVVRGDSAAYFCASSPSEGFTEAFFGQGTRLTVV.

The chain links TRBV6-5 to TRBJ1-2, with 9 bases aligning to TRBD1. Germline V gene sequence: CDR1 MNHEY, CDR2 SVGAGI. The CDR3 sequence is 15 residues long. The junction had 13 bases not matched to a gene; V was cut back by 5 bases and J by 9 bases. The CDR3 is CASSPRTGTGLSYTF. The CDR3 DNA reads TGTGCCAGCAGTCCCCGTACCGGGACAGGGCTGAGCTACACCTTC.

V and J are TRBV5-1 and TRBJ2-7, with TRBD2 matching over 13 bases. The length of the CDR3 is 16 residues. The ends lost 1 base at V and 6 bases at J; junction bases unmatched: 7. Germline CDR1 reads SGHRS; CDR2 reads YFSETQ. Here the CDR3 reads CASSLISGTSGTEQYF. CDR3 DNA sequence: TGCGCCAGCAGCTTGATATCTGGGACTAGCGGGACCGAGCAGTACTTC.